The T cell receptor (beta chain) described here comes from a study of blood T cell repertoires in COVID-19 (dated by TCRdb to about 2020). As for the study more broadly: Collaborator samples came from the United States, Italy and Spain and covered acute and convalescent phases of COVID-19. The prospective study material was composed of cDNA or gDNA derived from T cells, B-cell-depleted T cells, or PBMCs. Subjects who had been exposed to COVID-19, were actively infected with it, or had recovered from it provided the deeply sampled blood TCRbeta repertoires that made up the dataset. The repertoires were released in a freely available public database meant as a resource for research on the immune response to SARS-CoV-2. Samples were obtained from the ongoing ImmuneRACE study (first 160 participants) and from 1,000 to 1,500 subjects provided by 6 global collaborators. A de-identified subject ID, COVID-19 status, age in years and sex were almost always included in the sample metadata. Where available, HLA class I and class II types were taken from metadata supplied by the sample provider and were not determined by assay-based typing.

The collaborating institutions used their own protocols to collect whole blood in K2EDTA tubes. Collaborator samples were shipped for TCRbeta analysis as frozen whole blood, isolated PBMCs, or DNA extracted from either sample type. The paper's findings and limits, for the study overall: The amount of clinical and demographic metadata varied by source and participant and was provided uncurated.

As for this clone: It lacks a known antigen. Base-call qualities are not available, and no considerably larger clone is one nucleotide away.

The immunoSEQ Assay, a bias-controlled multiplex PCR, was used to amplify TCRbeta CDR3 regions from genomic DNA. In the original analysis: The number of nucleated cells in each sample was estimated from the amplification of reference gene primers within the assay. To quantify the absolute abundance of each unique TCRbeta CDR3 rearrangement, sequence reads were collapsed and filtered. For each sample, productive Simpson clonality was calculated by taking the square root of Simpson's diversity index across productive rearrangements. This is the immuneACCESS table as TCRdb keeps it, with only in-frame sequences that have V and J called. A part of the clones is gone; compared with another copy, unresolved V genes explain less than half, and the rest is unexplained. That table furnishes V, J and clone size, whereas the DNA furnished D and trimming. The sample yields tens of thousands of clones; approximately 94% were counted once. About 4% of the sample comes from the top ten.

Input material: peripheral blood. The TCR sequence derives from a human donor with active COVID-19. The donor label of this sample is uncertain.

The DNA reads TGTGCCAGCATCTCTTCTTTGGGCAGGGCTGGAAACACCATATATTTT. Translated, it reads CASISSLGRAGNTIYF. This chain is built from TRBV2 and TRBJ1-3, with a weak D call of TRBD1 (5 bases match). CDR3 length: 16 amino acids, cysteine to phenylalanine. This entry keeps only the CDR3 DNA: 48 bases, framed from base 1. From the germline V gene, CDR1 is SNHLY and CDR2 is FYNNEI. V is pared back by 7 bases and J by 2 bases, with 18 bases lying between the germline termini.